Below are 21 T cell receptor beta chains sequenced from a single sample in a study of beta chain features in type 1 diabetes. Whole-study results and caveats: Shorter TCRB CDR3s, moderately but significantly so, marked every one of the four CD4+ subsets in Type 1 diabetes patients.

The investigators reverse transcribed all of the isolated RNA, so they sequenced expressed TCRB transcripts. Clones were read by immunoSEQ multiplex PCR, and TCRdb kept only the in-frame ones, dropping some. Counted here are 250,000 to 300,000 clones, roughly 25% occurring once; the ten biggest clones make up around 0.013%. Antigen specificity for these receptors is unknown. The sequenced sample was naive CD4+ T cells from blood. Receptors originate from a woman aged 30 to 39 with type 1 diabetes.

Here the CDR3 DNA reads TGTGCCAGCAGCTTAATGGACAGGGGCCTTGGCTACACCTTC. Its translation is CASSLMDRGLGYTF. The genes are TRBV13 and TRBJ1-2; 9 bases map to TRBD1. The V gene end was trimmed by 2 bases and the J gene end by 7 bases; junction bases not matched to a gene: 5. There are 14 residues in the CDR3. Per the germline V gene, CDR1 is PRHDT and CDR2 is FYEKMQ (reference sequence).

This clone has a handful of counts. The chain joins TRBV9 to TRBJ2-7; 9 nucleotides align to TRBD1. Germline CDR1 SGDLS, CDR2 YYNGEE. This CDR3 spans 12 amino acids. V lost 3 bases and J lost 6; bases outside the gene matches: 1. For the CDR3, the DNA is TGTGCCAGCAGCGCGGACAGGGGCGAGCAGTACTTC. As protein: CASSADRGEQYF.

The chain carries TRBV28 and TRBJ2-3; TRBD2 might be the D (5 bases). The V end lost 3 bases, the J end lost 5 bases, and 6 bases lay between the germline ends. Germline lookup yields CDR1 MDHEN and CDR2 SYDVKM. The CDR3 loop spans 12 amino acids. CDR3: CASSLSGDTQYF. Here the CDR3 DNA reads TGTGCCAGCAGTTTGAGCGGAGATACGCAGTATTTT.

CDR3 in DNA: TGTGCCAGCAGTGTAGCGGGAGTGTCAGCCAAAAACATTCAGTACTTC. This sequence encodes CASSVAGVSAKNIQYF. The chain employs TRBV28 and TRBJ2-4; 9 nucleotides align to TRBD2. CDR1 is MDHEN and CDR2 is SYDVKM in the germline V gene. The CDR3 consists of 16 residues. Trimming cost V 5 bases and J 0 bases; bases outside gene matches: 5.

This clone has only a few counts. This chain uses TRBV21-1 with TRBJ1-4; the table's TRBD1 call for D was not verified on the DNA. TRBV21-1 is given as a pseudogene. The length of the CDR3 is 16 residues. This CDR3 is CASSKATTGGGEKLFF. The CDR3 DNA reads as TGTGCCAGCAGCAAAGCCACGACAGGGGGAGGCGAAAAACTGTTTTTT.

The CDR3 nucleotides read TGCAGCGTTGCGGGGGGCCGCTACGAGCAGTACTTC. This encodes CSVAGGRYEQYF. The chain joins TRBV29-1 to TRBJ2-5; TRBD2 might be the D (7 bases). The DNA matches TRBJ2-7 better at its end, which makes the J call doubtful. The CDR3 is made up of 12 amino acids. Germline CDR1 is SQVTM and CDR2 is ANQGSEA.

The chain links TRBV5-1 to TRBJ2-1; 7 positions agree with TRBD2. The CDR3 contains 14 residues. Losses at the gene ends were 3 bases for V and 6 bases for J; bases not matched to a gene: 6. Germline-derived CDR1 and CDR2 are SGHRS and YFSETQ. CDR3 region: CASSSTSRPNEQFF. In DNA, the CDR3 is TGCGCCAGCAGCTCGACTAGCAGGCCCAATGAGCAGTTCTTC. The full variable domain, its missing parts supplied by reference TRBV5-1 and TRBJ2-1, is KAGVTQTPRYLIKTRGQQVTLSCSPISGHRSVSWYQQTPGQGLQFLFEYFSETQRNKGNFPGRFSGRQFSNSRSEMNVSTLELGDSALYLCASSSTSRPNEQFFGPGTRLTVL.

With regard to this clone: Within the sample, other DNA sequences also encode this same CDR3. CDR3 in DNA: TGCGCCAGCAGCTTCTCCGGGACAGGGAACACTGAAGCTTTCTTT. Its translation is CASSFSGTGNTEAFF. J is TRBJ1-1 and V is TRBV5-1; TRBD1 matches at 8 bases. The CDR3 spans 15 residues. Unmatched junction bases numbered 4, after V lost 2 bases and J lost 1 base. Germline CDR1 reads SGHRS; CDR2 reads YFSETQ.

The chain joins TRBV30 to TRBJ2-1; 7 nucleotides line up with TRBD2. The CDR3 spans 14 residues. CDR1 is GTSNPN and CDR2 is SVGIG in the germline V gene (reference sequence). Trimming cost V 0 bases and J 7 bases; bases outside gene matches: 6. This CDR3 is CAWSVPGGWNEQFF. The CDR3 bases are TGTGCCTGGAGTGTGCCGGGAGGCTGGAATGAGCAGTTCTTC.

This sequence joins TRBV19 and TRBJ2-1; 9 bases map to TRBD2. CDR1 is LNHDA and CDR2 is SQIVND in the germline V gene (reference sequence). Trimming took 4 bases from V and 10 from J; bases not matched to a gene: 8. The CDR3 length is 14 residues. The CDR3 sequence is CASSTGTSSGEQFF. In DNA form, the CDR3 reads TGTGCCAGTAGTACCGGGACTAGCAGCGGCGAGCAGTTCTTC.

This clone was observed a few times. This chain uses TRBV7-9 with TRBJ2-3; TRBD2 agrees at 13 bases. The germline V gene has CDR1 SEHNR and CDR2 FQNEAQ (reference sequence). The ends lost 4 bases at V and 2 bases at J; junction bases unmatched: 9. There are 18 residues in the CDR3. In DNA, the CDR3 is TGTGCCAGCAGCTCCACCTGGACTAGCGGGAGTACCACAGATACGCAGTATTTT. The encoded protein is CASSSTWTSGSTTDTQYF.

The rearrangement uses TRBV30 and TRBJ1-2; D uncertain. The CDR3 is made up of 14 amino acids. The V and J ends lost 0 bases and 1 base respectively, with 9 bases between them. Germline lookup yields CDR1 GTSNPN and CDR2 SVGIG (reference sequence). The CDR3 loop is CAWSVLGLNYGYTF. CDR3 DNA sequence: TGTGCCTGGAGTGTACTAGGCCTTAACTATGGCTACACCTTC.

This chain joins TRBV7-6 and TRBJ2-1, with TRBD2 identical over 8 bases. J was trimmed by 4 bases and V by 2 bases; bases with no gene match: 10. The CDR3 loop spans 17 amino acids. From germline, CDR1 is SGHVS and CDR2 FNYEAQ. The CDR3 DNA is TGTGCCAGCAGCTTAAGTGATGCGGGAGGAAGATACAATGAGCAGTTCTTC. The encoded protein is CASSLSDAGGRYNEQFF. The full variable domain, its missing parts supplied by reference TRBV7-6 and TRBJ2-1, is GAGVSQSPRYKVTKRGQDVALRCDPISGHVSLYWYRQALGQGPEFLTYFNYEAQQDKSGLPNDRFSAERPEGSISTLTIQRTEQRDSAMYRCASSLSDAGGRYNEQFFGPGTRLTVL.

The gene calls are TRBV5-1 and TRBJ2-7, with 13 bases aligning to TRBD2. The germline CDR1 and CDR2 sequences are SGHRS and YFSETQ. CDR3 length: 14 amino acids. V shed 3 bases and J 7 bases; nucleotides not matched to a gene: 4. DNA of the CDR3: TGCGCCAGCAGCTGGACTAGCGGGAGAGAGGAGCAGTACTTC. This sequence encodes CASSWTSGREEQYF.

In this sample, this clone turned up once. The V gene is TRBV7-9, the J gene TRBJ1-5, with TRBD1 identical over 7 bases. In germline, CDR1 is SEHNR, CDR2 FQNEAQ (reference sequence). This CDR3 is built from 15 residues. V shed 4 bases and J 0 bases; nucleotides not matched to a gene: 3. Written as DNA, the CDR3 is TGTGCCAGCAGCTCGGGACAGTATAGCAATCAGCCCCAGCATTTT. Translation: CASSSGQYSNQPQHF.

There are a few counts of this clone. As DNA, the CDR3 is TGCGCCAGCAGCCAGGCAATGGTTCAAATGAACACTGAAGCTTTCTTT. Residues: CASSQAMVQMNTEAFF. V and J are TRBV5-1 and TRBJ1-1, with unresolved D. The germline gives CDR1 SGHRS, CDR2 YFSETQ. CDR3 length: 16 amino acids. Trimming cost V 4 bases and J 0 bases, with 16 bases left between them.

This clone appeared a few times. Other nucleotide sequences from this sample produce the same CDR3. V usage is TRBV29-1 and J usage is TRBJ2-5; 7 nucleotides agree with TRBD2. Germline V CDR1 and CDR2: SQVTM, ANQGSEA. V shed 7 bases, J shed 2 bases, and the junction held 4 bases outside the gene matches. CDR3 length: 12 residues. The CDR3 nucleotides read TGCAGCGCCGGGAGGTCACAAGAGACCCAGTACTTC. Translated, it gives CSAGRSQETQYF.

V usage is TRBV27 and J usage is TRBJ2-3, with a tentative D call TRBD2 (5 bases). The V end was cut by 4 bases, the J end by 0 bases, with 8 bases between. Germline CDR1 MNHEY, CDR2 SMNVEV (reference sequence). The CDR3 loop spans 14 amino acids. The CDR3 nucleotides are TGTGCCAGCAGTTCCCGGACTAGCACAGATACGCAGTATTTT. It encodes CASSSRTSTDTQYF.

CDR3 nucleotide sequence: TGTGCCAGCAGTTACCCCCTAAGGACAGGGCAAGAGCAGTACTTC. Translating gives CASSYPLRTGQEQYF. The chain combines TRBV6-6 with TRBJ2-7; 8 nucleotides agree with TRBD1. The CDR3 is 15 amino acids. With V trimmed by 2 bases and J by 7 bases, 10 bases remained unmatched. Germline V gene lookup returns CDR1 MNHNY and CDR2 SVGAGI (reference sequence).

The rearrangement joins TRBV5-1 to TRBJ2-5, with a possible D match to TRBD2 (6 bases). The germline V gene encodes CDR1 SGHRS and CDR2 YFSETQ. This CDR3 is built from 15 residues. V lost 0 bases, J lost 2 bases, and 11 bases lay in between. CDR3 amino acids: CASSLALGGQETQYF. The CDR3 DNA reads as TGCGCCAGCAGCTTGGCCTTGGGGGGTCAAGAGACCCAGTACTTC.

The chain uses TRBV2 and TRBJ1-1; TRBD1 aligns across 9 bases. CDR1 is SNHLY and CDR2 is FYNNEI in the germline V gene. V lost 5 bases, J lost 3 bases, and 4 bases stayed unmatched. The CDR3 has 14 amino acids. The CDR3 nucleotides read TGTGCCAGCAGTAACCGGGACAGGGACACTGAAGCTTTCTTT. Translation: CASSNRDRDTEAFF.